These T cell receptor beta chains were read from a single sample in a study of identical twins. TCRdb reprocessed the 5' RACE reads via MiXCR and lists one record per CDR3 protein. The sample lists 410,000 or so distinct CDR3 sequences, about a fifth occurring once. Input material: naive T cells sorted from blood. These receptors originate from a man aged 45-60 years in good health. CDR3s include the opening cysteine and the closing phenylalanine or tryptophan. The D gene is left open where the match is weak. Not every row has a clone size; where given, it reads once, few, many or a size class.

>TRBJ1-2|.|many|TRBV6-2/TRBV6-3
CASIDGFTGYGYTF
TGTGCCAGCATCGACGGCTTCACAGGGTATGGCTACACCTTC
>TRBJ2-3|TRBD2|few|TRBV7-3
CASSMGLADPSGTDTQYF
TGTGCCAGCAGCATGGGACTAGCGGACCCAAGCGGGACAGATACGCAGTATTTT
>TRBJ2-2|.|many|TRBV7-2
CASSLSFANTGELFF
TGTGCCAGCAGCTTGTCATTCGCGAACACCGGGGAGCTGTTTTTT
>TRBJ2-7|.|few|TRBV12-3/TRBV12-4
CASSPAPQGREQYF
TGTGCCAGCAGCCCTGCCCCACAGGGTAGAGAGCAGTACTTC
>TRBJ1-4|.|few|TRBV6-1
CASSEGWTLNNEKLFF
TGTGCCAGCAGTGAAGGTTGGACGCTCAATAATGAAAAACTGTTTTTT
>TRBJ2-1|.|many|TRBV7-3
CASSLVRSYNEQFF
TGTGCCAGCAGCCTAGTCAGGTCCTACAATGAGCAGTTCTTC
>TRBJ2-3|TRBD2|.|TRBV12-3/TRBV12-4
CASGTSGRDTQYF
TGTGCCAGCGGGACTAGCGGTCGAGATACGCAGTATTTT
>TRBJ1-6|.|few|TRBV5-1
CASSLGEVSYNSPLHF
TGCGCCAGCAGCTTGGGAGAAGTCTCCTATAATTCACCCCTCCACTTT
>TRBJ2-7|TRBD1|many|TRBV29-1
CSVVDRGSSYEQYF
TGCAGCGTCGTAGACAGGGGGAGCTCCTACGAGCAGTACTTC
>TRBJ2-5|.|.|TRBV5-6
CASSLAYGGVETQYF
TGTGCCAGCAGCTTGGCCTACGGGGGAGTCGAGACCCAGTACTTC
>TRBJ2-5|.|.|TRBV29-1
CSVGGPLAETQYF
TGCAGCGTTGGGGGGCCTCTCGCGGAGACCCAGTACTTC
>TRBJ2-1|.|.|TRBV2
CASSRDRSAGNEQFF
TGTGCCAGCAGCCGCGACCGATCGGCGGGCAATGAGCAGTTCTTC